The clone carrying this T cell receptor beta chain occurred a few times. Its cognate antigen is unknown. Measured with immunoSEQ multiplex PCR; TCRdb has only the in-frame clones, and not every one. The table has 11,000 to 15,000 clones, roughly 87% seen once. Germline values: CDR1 SGHNT, CDR2 YYREEE (reference sequence). The CDR3 sequence is 16 residues long. The V and J ends lost 3 bases and 8 bases, in that order; junction bases with no gene match: 11. Following autologous stem cell transplantation, relapse occurred in every patient, and exposure to brentuximab vedotin varied. Classification of best responses gave complete response, partial response or progressive disease. This entry comes from a study of PD-1 blockade in classical Hodgkin lymphoma. Turning to the study itself: Treatment was intravenous nivolumab, 3 mg/kg every 2 weeks, until progression.

Study-level findings and limits: The diversity seen at baseline in complete responders resembled that of newly diagnosed patients. It was reported that newly diagnosed patients had less baseline TCR diversity than healthy donors.

The chain recombines TRBV5-4 with TRBJ2-2; 9 nucleotides match TRBD1. This sample comprised peripheral blood mononuclear cells (PBMCs), obtained at baseline. This TCR came from a human donor with classical Hodgkin lymphoma. CDR3 sequence: CASSYPGQGGSGELFF. Here the CDR3 DNA reads TGTGCCAGCAGCTACCCGGGACAGGGAGGTTCTGGGGAGCTGTTTTTT.